The clone carrying this T cell receptor beta chain occurred many times. This record belongs to a study of PD-L1 blockade in urothelial cancer. Whole-study context: Bladder-origin urothelial cancer in males covered about 90% of the roughly 30 patients.

With 5 bases removed from V and 4 bases from J, the gap between germline ends came to 15 bases. CDR3 length: 15 residues. In germline, CDR1 is SGHTA, CDR2 FQGNSA. Regarding time point: pretreatment peripheral blood. Using immunoSEQ multiplex PCR, the repertoire was profiled, and TCRdb retains in-frame clones only, with some absent. The sample contains 100,000 to 150,000 clones, approximately 84% of which appear only once. V is TRBV7-2 and J is TRBJ2-1; a possible D gene is TRBD2 (5 bases). This TCR was recovered from a man aged 50 to 60 with urothelial cancer. The sequencing here drew on PBMCs, taken around atezolizumab (anti-PD-L1) treatment. The CDR3 is CASSPLEGAYNEQFF. In DNA, the CDR3 is TGTGCCAGCAGCCCGCTCGAGGGAGCTTACAATGAGCAGTTCTTC. Variable domain in full (rest from reference TRBV7-2 and TRBJ2-1): GAGVSQSPSNKVTEKGKDVELRCDPISGHTALYWYRQSLGQGLEFLIYFQGNSAPDKSGLPSDRFSAERTGGSVSTLTIQRTQQEDSAVYLCASSPLEGAYNEQFFGPGTRLTVL.